This T cell receptor beta chain was recovered during a study of response to subunit inactivated influenza vaccine. Points on this clonotype: A much larger clonotype is one base distant, so this may be a read error.

TCRdb independently ran MiXCR on the RT-PCR reads; one entry per CDR3 protein. Of 560,000 or so distinct CDR3 sequences listed, 6.5% to 8% were seen once; the top ten hold approximately 13%. Per the germline V gene, CDR1 is SGHRS and CDR2 is YFSETQ. The CDR3 consists of 16 residues. The chain combines TRBV5-1 with TRBJ1-1; maybe TRBD1 (6 bases). The input for sequencing was PBMCs from blood, taken around 25 months after vaccination. The sequence was obtained from a man aged 50 to 69 who received an inactivated influenza vaccine. The CDR3 loop is CANSFFADRINTEAFF. CDR3 DNA sequence: TGCGCCAACAGCTTCTTCGCTGACAGGATCAACACTGAAGCTTTCTTT.